The clone carrying this TCR beta chain was recorded a few times. Its antigen is as yet unknown. The protocol was immunoSEQ multiplex PCR, while the TCRdb copy is restricted to in-frame clones and leaves out a portion. This table has about 130,000 clones, 80% to 85% appearing once. This sample is drawn from a study of radiation and T cells in renal cell carcinoma. Time point meaning: baseline pretreatment blood. Specified treatment: 15 Gy SBRT to primary tumor, nephrectomy 4 weeks later. This renal cell carcinoma was of the clear cell type. Whole-study findings and limits: In blood, top tumor clones expanded by 2 weeks, shrinking by 4.

This sequence was found in a woman aged 55-70 years with renal cell carcinoma. The sample consisted of blood, taken from a patient whose treatment included radiotherapy and nephrectomy.

CDR3 sequence reads: CASSNPSGSNQPQHF. The DNA for the CDR3 is TGTGCCAGCAGCAATCCGTCGGGAAGCAATCAGCCCCAGCATTTT. The chain joins TRBV21-1 to TRBJ1-5. TRBV21-1 is given as a pseudogene. This CDR3 has 15 residues.